This T cell receptor beta chain is drawn from a study of T cells in Graves' hyperthyroidism and ophthalmopathy. Patients aged 18 to 65 had newly diagnosed hyperthyroidism of under 2 months' duration. What was amplified from RNA transcripts were TCR beta CDR3 regions. The HTBI set primed first-round TCR CDR3 RT-PCR. TCRdb reanalysed the multiplex PCR reads using MiXCR and keeps one entry per CDR3 protein. The sample contains hundreds of thousands of distinct CDR3 sequences, under 20% of which appear only once. The TCR sequence derives from a woman aged 50 to 60 with Graves' hyperthyroidism that later progressed to Graves' ophthalmopathy. Sequencing was performed on blood.

The CDR3: CASQARGYNEQFF. The CDR3 DNA reads TGTGCCAGCCAGGCCCGAGGGTACAATGAGCAGTTCTTC. This chain links TRBV12-3 or TRBV12-4 with TRBJ2-1, with a tentative D call TRBD2 (5 bases). Trimming left V 8 bases short and J 4 bases short, with 12 bases between. There are 13 residues in the CDR3.